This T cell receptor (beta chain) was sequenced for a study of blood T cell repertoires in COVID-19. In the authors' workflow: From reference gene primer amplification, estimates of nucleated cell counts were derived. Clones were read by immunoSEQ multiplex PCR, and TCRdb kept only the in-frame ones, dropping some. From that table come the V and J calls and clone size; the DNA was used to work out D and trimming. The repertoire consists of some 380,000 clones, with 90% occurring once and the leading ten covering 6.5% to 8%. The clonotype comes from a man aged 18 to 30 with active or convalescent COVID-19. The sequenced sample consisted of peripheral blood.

The CDR3 loop reads CASGLGGAGGYNEQFF. CDR3 DNA: TGTGCTAGTGGTTTGGGAGGGGCGGGAGGTTACAATGAGCAGTTCTTC. J is TRBJ2-1 and V is TRBV12-5, with 8 bases matching TRBD2. The ends lost 1 base at V and 4 bases at J; junction bases unmatched: 6. Germline values: CDR1 LGHNT, CDR2 FRNRAP. The CDR3 consists of 16 residues.